This record looks at one T cell receptor beta chain sequence and its context. The antigen this receptor binds is unknown. No qualities accompany the bases; no much larger clone lies one base away. This specimen includes other DNA sequences encoding the same CDR3. Germline trimming: 3 bases from V, 7 bases from J; junction bases outside gene matches: 9. The CDR3 runs 16 amino acids, cysteine and phenylalanine included. Solely the CDR3 DNA is kept, with 48 bases framed from the first base. As encoded in the germline V gene, CDR1 is SGHDN while CDR2 is FVKESK. The cohort comprised approximately 700 healthy bone marrow donors. Cohort members were all nominally healthy when sampled, although unrecorded immune exposures were likely present. The donor was CMV seropositive and was included in the group of almost 300 seropositive cohort members. A peripheral blood sample was collected from each donor, and TCR beta sequencing was performed on peripheral blood mononuclear cells. Genomic DNA was extracted from the blood cell samples with the Qiagen DNeasy Blood Extraction Kit.

This sample was taken from a study of cytomegalovirus exposure and HLA in healthy donors (dated by TCRdb to 2015 to 2018). Context from the whole study: According to an earlier analysis of a few hundred of the donors, some 180 million T cells yielded 100 million or so unique TCR beta sequences and less than 300 Gb of sequence data. An early release covering 550 to 650 HLA-typed donors comprised roughly 300 gigabases of sequencing data and 65 million to 100 million unique TCR sequences. Of the roughly 400 genotyped donors, 81% fell in the genetic ancestry cluster associated with self-reported Caucasian donors. The study aimed to test whether signatures of past pathogen exposure could be identified by cataloging public T cell receptors. The study used immunosequencing to profile the T cell repertoires of approximately 640 subjects and linked those repertoires to cytomegalovirus serostatus. Besides the first cohort of 550 to 750 subjects, a separate validation cohort made up of 120 different subjects was used. To predict cytomegalovirus infection status, the study combined high-throughput TCR immunosequencing, statistical association of individual TCRs with disease status, and machine learning. A later analysis re-examined previously published TCR beta repertoires from just over 650 donors and added high-resolution HLA genotyping to investigate patterns of TCR occurrence. The later analysis used no new phenotypic data to find candidate immune exposures, relying instead on TCR beta sequences and their occurrence across donors. An earlier analysis of fewer than 750 of the donors used high-throughput TCR beta sequencing to judge whether each TCR beta V gene segment behaved as functional or pseudogenic. Donor age, sex, ethnicity and CMV serostatus were compiled together with the repertoire data. A later genetic analysis used genome-wide SNP genotypes for about 65% of the 666 donors, treating that subset as a discovery cohort. All discovery cohort repertoires had been generated on a single sequencing platform. HLA typing included class I and class II loci at four-digit resolution. The number of donors typed differed by locus, with roughly 629-640 for A, B, C, DRB1 and DQB1, roughly 520 for DQA1, about 610 for DPA1, and 450 to 480 for DPB1. Several DR-DQ haplotypes were handled as single units for association and clustering because linkage in the cohort was strong. Across approximately 400 genotyped donors of the cohort, an average of approximately 220,000 unique TCR beta nucleotide sequences per donor were sequenced, and roughly 17% of those sequences were non-productive.

The paper's findings and limits, for the study overall: Across donors, most TCR sequences were observed very rarely, whereas some public TCRs were present in many individuals. The classifier was reported to diagnose cytomegalovirus status with high specificity and sensitivity in both the original cohort and the validation cohort. Assigning TCR associations to individual alleles was difficult when HLA alleles, especially DR and DQ, strongly co-occurred. Correlated functional status among segregating V segments might be attributable to linkage disequilibrium, but an unknown experimental factor could not be ruled out. An earlier analysis of some 590 of the donors showed that most TCR beta V segments appeared in productive rearrangements either about 90% or about 30% of the time, which broadly matched IMGT annotations. Most CMV-associated TCR beta chains appeared to be HLA-restricted in a later analysis, and the HLA associations seemed to be driven largely by CMV exposure. In a later analysis, TCR association rates were found to vary across HLA loci, with the most associated TCRs seen for DRB1 alleles and the fewest for HLA-C alleles. A later genetic analysis reported fewer N-insertions in productive TCRs among donors in an Asian-associated ancestry cluster than the roughly 620-donor mean. CMV serostatus was the only immune exposure information available for the cohort. A further reported finding was that TCR beta sequences accurately predicted the HLA-A and HLA-B alleles for most subjects in the first cohort. In vitro tests confirmed that three of the cytomegalovirus-associated TCR beta chains recognize cytomegalovirus antigens. A cluster of highly shared sequence variants was judged likely to be a technical artifact of the sequencing pipeline. Because HLA typing was unavailable for some donors at each locus, only the typed subset was used in association tests. This cohort had only TCR beta chains sequenced, and the lack of alpha or paired-chain data limited which features could be detected. Some IMGT-functional V segments, including TRBV6-2 and TRBV6-3, could not be told apart with the 87-base-pair reads, so those segments were excluded. Compared with equally common non-associated chains, HLA-associated TCR beta chains in a later analysis were more clonally expanded and had lower generation probabilities. The authors suggested that the approach could potentially be extended to other disease states and immunological phenotypes. Specific HLA alleles were associated with 18,000 or so TCR beta sequences at a false discovery rate of 0.05 in a later analysis. A later analysis reported that several top co-occurrence clusters appeared linked to parvovirus B19, influenza, CMV and Epstein-Barr virus. The earlier analysis of around 600 of the donors excluded roughly 17 rarely observed V segments, including chromosome 9 orphons, because counts were too low. Presence/absence analyses assumed roughly uniform sequencing depth across donors, an assumption that may not hold. A later genetic analysis associated a missense DCLRE1C variant with V-gene and J-gene trimming of TCR beta chains, and an independent cohort replicated the association. The study listed around 160 TCR beta chains as associated with cytomegalovirus.

The method behind the library was the immunoSEQ multiplex PCR assay. For the multiplex PCR, a mixture combining 60 forward primers for TCR Vbeta segments and 13 reverse primers for TCR Jbeta segments was used. A multiplex PCR assay on genomic DNA amplified the CDR3 region of rearranged TCR beta genes. Amplified TCR beta libraries were sequenced as 87-base-pair reads on the Illumina HiSeq System. As for how the authors treated the data: A later analysis tallied roughly 76 million unique TCR beta chains across the 610 or so repertoires, and about 12 million of those chains were shared by two or more donors. A nearest-neighbor algorithm error-corrected the raw reads and collapsed the reads into unique sequences, merging closely related sequences to remove PCR and sequencing errors. CDR3 sequences were aligned to IMGT reference sequences to assign V, D and J gene segments. For a sequence to be retained, at least a six-nucleotide match to both a V gene segment and a J gene segment was required. Rearrangements were classified as productive when the CDR3 lacked stop codons and remained in frame with V and J, and all other rearrangements were classified as non-productive. CDR3 was defined by IMGT convention, running from the second conserved V-encoded cysteine to the conserved J-encoded phenylalanine. The earlier analysis of 587 of the donors excluded sequences that lacked an unambiguous match to a single V gene segment. In an earlier analysis of some 590 of the donors, a V segment was called functional when productive rearrangements were above 56.7%, and segregating when the standard deviation between donors exceeded 5%. A statistical classification framework was developed to diagnose cytomegalovirus status using the catalog of TCR beta chain sequences. A later analysis assigned V and J genes by comparing TCR nucleotide sequences with IMGT/GENE-DB human TR gene sequences. Using the TCRdist pipeline, a later analysis assigned CDR3 sequences along with most-parsimonious VDJ recombination scenarios. In a later analysis, every TCR beta chain was defined by the combination of its CDR3 amino acid sequence and its V-gene family, and reads without a unique V-gene family were dropped. A later analysis removed 592 highly shared, low-generation-probability nucleotide sequences to deal with suspected cross-contamination and a sequencing artifact. In a later analysis, a clonal expansion index for each public chain was calculated from normalized within-repertoire ranks of inferred template counts. A later analysis computed generation probabilities with a VDJ recombination model fitted to out-of-frame rearrangements, and checked the results against IGoR. A later analysis scored TCR-TCR, TCR-HLA and TCR-CMV co-occurrence with hypergeometric tests, applying a repertoire-size bias correction to TCR pairs. To estimate false discovery rates, a later analysis permuted the HLA or CMV assignments 20 times. In a later analysis, co-occurring TCRs were grouped using DBSCAN, and TCRdist sequence similarity was added for clustering within HLA-allele-positive subsets. Repertoires with fewer than 30,000 or more than 120,000 public chains were left out of co-occurrence clustering, as were four to six repertoires with anomalous nucleotide sharing. TCRdb limited this immuneACCESS table to in-frame rearrangements with V and J called. A share of clones is missing; checked studies link under half to unresolved V genes, and the rest is unexplained. That table is the source of V, J and clone size, and D and trimming were worked out from the DNA. The sample contains about 98,000 clones, 60% to 85% of them found a single time. The ten largest make up around 15% of the sample.

Sequencing used PBMCs. The rearrangement combines TRBV14 with TRBJ1-6, with 7 bases aligning to TRBD1. The TCR originated in a man in his 60s in good health and CMV-seropositive. Read as DNA, the sequence is TGTGCCAGCAGCCACAAGACAGGGAGAGAGAATTCACCCCTCCACTTT. It translates as CASSHKTGRENSPLHF.